Here is one TCR beta chain with its context. The assay was run at survey level. Sequencing used immunoSEQ multiplex PCR; TCRdb keeps in-frame clones, though not all of them. The repertoire has around 100,000 clones, about three quarters of them found once; the top ten carry roughly 2%. This record belongs to a study of fetal regulatory T cell absence and autoimmunity. Germline CDR1 and CDR2: SQVTM and ANQGSEA. The CDR3 length is 11 residues. V lost 6 bases to trimming and J lost 5 bases, with 10 bases between them. This receptor was taken from a male donor with IPEX syndrome. The chain couples TRBV29-1 to TRBJ2-5; possibly TRBD2 for D (6 bases). The sequencing input was pancreas tissue. The CDR3 bases are TGCAGCGTGCCGGAGGGGGAGACCCAGTACTTC. Translation gives CSVPEGETQYF.